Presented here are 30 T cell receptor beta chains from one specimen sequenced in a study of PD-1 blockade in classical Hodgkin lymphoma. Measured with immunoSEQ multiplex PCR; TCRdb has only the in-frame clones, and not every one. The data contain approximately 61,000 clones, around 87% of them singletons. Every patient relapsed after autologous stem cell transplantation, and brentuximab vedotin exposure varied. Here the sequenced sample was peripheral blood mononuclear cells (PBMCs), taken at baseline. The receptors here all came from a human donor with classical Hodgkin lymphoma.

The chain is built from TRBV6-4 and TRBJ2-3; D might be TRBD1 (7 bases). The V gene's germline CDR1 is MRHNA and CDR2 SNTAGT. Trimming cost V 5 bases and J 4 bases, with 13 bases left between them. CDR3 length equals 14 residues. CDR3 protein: CASSLDREADTQYF. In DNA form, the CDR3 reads TGTGCCAGCAGTCTCGACAGGGAGGCAGATACGCAGTATTTT.

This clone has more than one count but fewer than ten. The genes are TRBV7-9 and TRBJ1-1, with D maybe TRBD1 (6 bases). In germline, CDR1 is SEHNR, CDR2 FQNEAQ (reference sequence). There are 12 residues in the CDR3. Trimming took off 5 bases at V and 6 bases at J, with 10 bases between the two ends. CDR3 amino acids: CASSPQGSEAFF. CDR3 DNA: TGTGCCAGCAGCCCGCAGGGGTCTGAAGCTTTCTTT.

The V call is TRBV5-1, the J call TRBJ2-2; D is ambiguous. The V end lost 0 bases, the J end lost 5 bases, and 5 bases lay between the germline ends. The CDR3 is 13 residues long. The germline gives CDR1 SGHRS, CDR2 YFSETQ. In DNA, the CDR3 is TGCGCCAGCAGCTTGGAGGCGACCGGGGAGCTGTTTTTT. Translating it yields CASSLEATGELFF.

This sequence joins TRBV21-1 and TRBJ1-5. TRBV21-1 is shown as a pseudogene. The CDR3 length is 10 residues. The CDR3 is CASPGEPQHF. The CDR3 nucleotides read TGTGCCAGTCCCGGGGAGCCCCAGCATTTT.

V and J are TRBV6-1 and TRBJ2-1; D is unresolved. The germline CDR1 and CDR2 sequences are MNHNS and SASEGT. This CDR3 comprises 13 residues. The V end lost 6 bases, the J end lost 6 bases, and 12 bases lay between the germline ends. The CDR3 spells CASRSSVINEQFF. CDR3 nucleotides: TGTGCCAGCAGGTCTAGTGTTATCAATGAGCAGTTCTTC.

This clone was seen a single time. DNA of the CDR3: TGCACCAGCAGACGGGACAGGCGCACAGATACGCAGTATTTT. Translated, it gives CTSRRDRRTDTQYF. V is TRBV1 and J is TRBJ2-3; TRBD1 reflects the table's D call only, with no check against the DNA. TRBV1 is shown as a pseudogene. This CDR3 is built from 14 residues.

This CDR3 is CASSFSGARGNTIYF. The CDR3, as DNA: TGTGCCAGCAGCTTCTCGGGGGCAAGGGGAAACACCATATATTTT. The V and J genes are TRBV5-6 and TRBJ1-3; D is possibly TRBD1 (6 bases). Germline-derived CDR1 and CDR2 are SGHDT and YYEEEE. This CDR3 is 15 amino acids long. V was trimmed by 2 bases and J by 4 bases, leaving 13 bases between them.

CDR3 region: CASSQEAWTGDANYGYTF. The CDR3 coding sequence is TGTGCCAGCAGCCAAGAGGCGTGGACAGGGGACGCTAACTATGGCTACACCTTC. The chain combines TRBV4-2 with TRBJ1-2, with 9 positions matching TRBD1. V lost 0 bases, J lost 0 bases, and 8 bases stayed unmatched. CDR3 length: 18 amino acids. Germline V gene data show CDR1 as LGHNA and CDR2 as YNFKEQ.

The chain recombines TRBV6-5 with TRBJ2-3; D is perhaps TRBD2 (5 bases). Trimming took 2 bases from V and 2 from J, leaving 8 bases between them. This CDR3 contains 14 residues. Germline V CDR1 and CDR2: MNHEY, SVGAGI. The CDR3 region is CASSYPGITDTQYF. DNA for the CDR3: TGTGCCAGCAGTTACCCGGGAATCACAGATACGCAGTATTTT.

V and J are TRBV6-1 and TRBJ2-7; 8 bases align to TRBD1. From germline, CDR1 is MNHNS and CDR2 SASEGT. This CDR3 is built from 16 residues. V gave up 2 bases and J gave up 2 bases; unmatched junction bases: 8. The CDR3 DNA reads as TGTGCCAGCAGTGAAAGCGCAGGGGGCGACCCCTACGAGCAGTACTTC. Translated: CASSESAGGDPYEQYF.

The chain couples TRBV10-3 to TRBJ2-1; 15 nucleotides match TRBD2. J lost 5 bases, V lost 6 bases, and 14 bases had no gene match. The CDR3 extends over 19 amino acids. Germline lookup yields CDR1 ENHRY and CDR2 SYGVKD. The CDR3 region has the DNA TGTGCCATCAGCAACCGGTGGACTAGCGGGGGGGCCGGGGACAATGAGCAGTTCTTC. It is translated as CAISNRWTSGGAGDNEQFF.

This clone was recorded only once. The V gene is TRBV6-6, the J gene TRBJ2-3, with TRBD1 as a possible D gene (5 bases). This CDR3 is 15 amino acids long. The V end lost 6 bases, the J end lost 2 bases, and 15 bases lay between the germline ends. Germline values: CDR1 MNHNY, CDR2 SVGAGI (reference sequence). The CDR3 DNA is TGTGCCAGCAGCCCTACAGGAGCCCTCACAGATACGCAGTATTTT. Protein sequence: CASSPTGALTDTQYF.

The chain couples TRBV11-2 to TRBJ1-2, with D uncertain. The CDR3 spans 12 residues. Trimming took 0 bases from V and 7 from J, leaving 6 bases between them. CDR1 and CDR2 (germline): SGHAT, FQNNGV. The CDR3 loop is CASSLEVSGYTF. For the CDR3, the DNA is TGTGCCAGCAGCTTAGAAGTGAGTGGCTACACCTTC.

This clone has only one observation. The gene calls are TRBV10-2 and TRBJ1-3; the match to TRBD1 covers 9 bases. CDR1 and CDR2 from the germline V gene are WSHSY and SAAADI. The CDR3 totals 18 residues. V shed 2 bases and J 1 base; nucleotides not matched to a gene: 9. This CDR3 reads CASSEPRDRDLSGNTIYF. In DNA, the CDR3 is TGCGCCAGCAGTGAGCCCCGGGACAGGGACTTATCTGGAAACACCATATATTTT.

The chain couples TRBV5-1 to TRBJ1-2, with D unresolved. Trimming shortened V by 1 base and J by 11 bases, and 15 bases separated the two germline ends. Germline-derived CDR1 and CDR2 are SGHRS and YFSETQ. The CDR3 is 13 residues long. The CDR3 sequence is CASSLWASEGYTF. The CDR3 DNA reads TGCGCCAGCAGCTTGTGGGCATCTGAAGGTTACACCTTC.

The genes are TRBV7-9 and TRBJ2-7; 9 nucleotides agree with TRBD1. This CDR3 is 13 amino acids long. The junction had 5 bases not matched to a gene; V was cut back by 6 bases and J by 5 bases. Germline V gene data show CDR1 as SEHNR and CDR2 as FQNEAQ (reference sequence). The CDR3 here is CASRQGALDEQYF. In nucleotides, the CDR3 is TGTGCCAGCAGACAGGGGGCCTTGGACGAGCAGTACTTC.

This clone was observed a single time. CDR3: CAPGENEQFF. The CDR3 DNA reads as TGTGCCCCCGGGGAAAATGAGCAGTTCTTC. The rearrangement uses TRBV2 and TRBJ2-1, with D perhaps matching TRBD2 (5 bases). This CDR3 has 10 amino acids. Trimming took off 11 bases at V and 7 bases at J, with 9 bases between the two ends. Germline V gene sequence: CDR1 SNHLY, CDR2 FYNNEI.

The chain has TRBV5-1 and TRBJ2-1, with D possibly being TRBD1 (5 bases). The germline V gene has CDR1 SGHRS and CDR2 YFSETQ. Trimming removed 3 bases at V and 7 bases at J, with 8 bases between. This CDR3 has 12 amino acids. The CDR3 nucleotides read TGCGCCAGCAGCTCACAGGTAAATGAGCAGTTCTTC. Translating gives CASSSQVNEQFF.

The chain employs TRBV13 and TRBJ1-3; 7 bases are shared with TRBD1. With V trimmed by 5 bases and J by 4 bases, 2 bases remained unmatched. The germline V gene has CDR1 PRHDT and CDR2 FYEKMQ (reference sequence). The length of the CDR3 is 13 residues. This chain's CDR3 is CASSMDRGNTIYF. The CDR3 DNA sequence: TGTGCCAGCAGCATGGACAGGGGAAACACCATATATTTT.

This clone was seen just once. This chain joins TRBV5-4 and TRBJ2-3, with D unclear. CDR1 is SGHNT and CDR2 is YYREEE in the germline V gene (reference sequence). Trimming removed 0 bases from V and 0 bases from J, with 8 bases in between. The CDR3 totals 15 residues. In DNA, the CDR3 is TGTGCCAGCAGCTTGGGGAGAACTAGCACAGATACGCAGTATTTT. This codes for CASSLGRTSTDTQYF.

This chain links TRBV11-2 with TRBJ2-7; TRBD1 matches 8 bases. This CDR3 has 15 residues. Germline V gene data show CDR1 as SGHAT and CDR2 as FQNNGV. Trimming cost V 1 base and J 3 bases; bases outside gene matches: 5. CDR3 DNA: TGTGCCAGCAGCTTAGGGACAGGGAGCCACTACGAGCAGTACTTC. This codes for CASSLGTGSHYEQYF.

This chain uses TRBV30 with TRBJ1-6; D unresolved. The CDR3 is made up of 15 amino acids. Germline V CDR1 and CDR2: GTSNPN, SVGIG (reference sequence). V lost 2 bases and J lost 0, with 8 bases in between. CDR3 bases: TGTGCCTGGAGTCCCCCGAGCTCCTATAATTCACCCCTCCACTTT. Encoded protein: CAWSPPSSYNSPLHF.

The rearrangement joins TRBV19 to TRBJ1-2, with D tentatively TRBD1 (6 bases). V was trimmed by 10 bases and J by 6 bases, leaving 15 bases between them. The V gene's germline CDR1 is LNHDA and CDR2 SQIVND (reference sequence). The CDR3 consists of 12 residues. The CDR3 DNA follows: TGTGCCACTGGTGGGGGGCCCAATGGCTACACCTTC. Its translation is CATGGGPNGYTF.

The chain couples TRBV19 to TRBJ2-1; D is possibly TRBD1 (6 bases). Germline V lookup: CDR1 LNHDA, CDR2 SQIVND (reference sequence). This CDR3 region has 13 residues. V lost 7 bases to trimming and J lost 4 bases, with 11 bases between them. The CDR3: CASIGGPYNEQFF. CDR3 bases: TGTGCCAGTATTGGGGGCCCATACAATGAGCAGTTCTTC.

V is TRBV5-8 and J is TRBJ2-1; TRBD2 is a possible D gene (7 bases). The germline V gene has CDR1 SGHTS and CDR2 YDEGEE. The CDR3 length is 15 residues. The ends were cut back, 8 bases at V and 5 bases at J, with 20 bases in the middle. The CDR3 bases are TGTGCCAGTTCCACGTTGGGGGGGCCCCACAATGAGCAGTTCTTC. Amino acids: CASSTLGGPHNEQFF.

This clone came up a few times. CDR3 sequence: CASSPRTGGYTF. CDR3 sequence (DNA): TGCGCCAGCAGCCCTCGAACCGGGGGCTACACCTTC. This sequence joins TRBV4-1 and TRBJ1-2; no reliable D call. Trimming cost V 4 bases and J 8 bases, with 11 bases left between them. Germline V gene lookup returns CDR1 MGHRA and CDR2 YSYEKL. The CDR3 is 12 residues long.

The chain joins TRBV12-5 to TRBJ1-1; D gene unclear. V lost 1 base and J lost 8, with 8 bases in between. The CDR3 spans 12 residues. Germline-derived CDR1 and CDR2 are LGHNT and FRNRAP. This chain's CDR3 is CASGLDLREAFF. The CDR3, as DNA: TGTGCTAGTGGTTTGGACTTACGCGAAGCTTTCTTT.

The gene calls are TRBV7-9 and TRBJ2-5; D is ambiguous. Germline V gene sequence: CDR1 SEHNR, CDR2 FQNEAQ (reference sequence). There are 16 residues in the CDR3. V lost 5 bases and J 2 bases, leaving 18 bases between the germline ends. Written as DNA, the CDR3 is TGTGCCAGCAGCCCCTCTAGGGTTGGGCGGCAAGAGACCCAGTACTTC. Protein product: CASSPSRVGRQETQYF.

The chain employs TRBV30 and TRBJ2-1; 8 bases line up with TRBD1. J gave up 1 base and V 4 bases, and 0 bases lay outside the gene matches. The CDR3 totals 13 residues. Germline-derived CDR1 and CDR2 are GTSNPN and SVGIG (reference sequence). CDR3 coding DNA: TGTGCCTGGAACAGGGGGTCCTACAATGAGCAGTTCTTC. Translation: CAWNRGSYNEQFF.

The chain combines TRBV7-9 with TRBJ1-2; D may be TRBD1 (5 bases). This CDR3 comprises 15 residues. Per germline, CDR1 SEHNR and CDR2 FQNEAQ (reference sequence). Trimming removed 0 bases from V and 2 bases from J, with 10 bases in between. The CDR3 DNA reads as TGTGCCAGCAGCTTAGCCGCAGGGCGAAACTATGGCTACACCTTC. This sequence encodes CASSLAAGRNYGYTF.